This T cell receptor (beta chain) derives from a study of shared clonotypes between healthy human individuals (dated by TCRdb to 2019 to 2021). Background for the entire study: A couple of women and a few men aged 18 to 49 years were included in the cohort. Per donor, three plates each were used for CD4 naive and CD4 memory, two for CD8 naive, and one for CD8 memory. To estimate repertoire size and how much clonotypes are shared between individuals, the study performed deep sequencing of blood TCR repertoires from roughly five healthy adults. Libraries were prepared and TCR repertoires were sequenced by different laboratories using diverse techniques, in order to increase sequencing depth and limit assay-specific biases. Per donor, leukapheresis produced somewhere between about 0.94 and 9.5 billion PBMCs.

V trim: 5 bases; J trim: 5 bases; unmatched bases: 9. The cysteine opens and the phenylalanine closes a CDR3 of 15 amino acids. Solely the CDR3 DNA is kept, with 45 bases framed from the first base. From the germline V gene (reference sequence), CDR1 is LNHDA and CDR2 is SQIVND. On this clone: The antigen it recognizes is unknown. No much larger clone is present one base from it, and per-base qualities are unavailable.

Using the deep immunoSEQ assay, multiplex PCR amplified TCR CDR3 regions from genomic DNA. Extracted genomic DNA from each cell subset was distributed evenly across all wells of several immunoSEQ 96-well plates, and each plate was treated as a replicate. Each replicate PCR for sorted subsets received around 200 ng genomic DNA, equal to about 30,000 T cell genomes. Purified libraries were quantified with a Qubit 3.0 fluorometer, sized on a Bioanalyzer 2100, and re-quantified with the KAPA Library Quantification kit. Every immunoSEQ 96-well plate was sequenced on a dedicated single-read 150-cycle Illumina NextSeq 550 flow cell. The original methods were these. Because the immunoSEQ output included only junctional sequences and no quality scores, the filtering could not be the same as the filtering used for full-length reads. Sequences were annotated with PyIR, a Python wrapper for IgBLAST v1.9, using IMGT germline references to assign V/J genes and CDR3. Reads were removed for weak V/J assignments (E-value above 1e-6), missing CDR3, stop codons, out-of-frame junctions, or ambiguous translated residues. A V3J clonotype was defined by an identical inferred V gene, J gene, and CDR3 amino acid sequence. Percentage overlap between repertoires was calculated by dividing the number of shared unique clonotypes by the size of the smaller repertoire. RTK rarefaction, the Chao1 estimator, and Recon v2.1 estimates of unobserved clonotypes were used to assess repertoire richness. Generation probabilities for all TCRbeta clonotypes obtained by the gDNA method from four donors were computed using OLGA. In its TCRdb copy, this immuneACCESS table keeps in-frame sequences only and misses some clones. Where compared with another copy, unresolved V genes explain less than half of these, and the others have no known cause. The V and J calls and the clone size are those of that table, but D and trimming were determined from the DNA. The sample table contains 2 million to 3 million clones; only one count was recorded for approximately 93% of them. Roughly 0.36% of the sample rests with the top ten.

What the study reported, not specific to this receptor: Across a handful of donors, about 5.2% of naive CD4, roughly 3.5% of naive CD8, roughly 2.3% of memory CD4, and about 0.4% of memory CD8 clonotypes were shared. Sampling was restricted to blood, and TCR repertoires in tissue are likely to differ from TCR repertoires in blood. Naive subsets generally had larger estimated clonotype richness than memory subsets. Because the study included a small number of donors, the genetic and exposure-history diversity represented was limited. Clonotypes shared by all four sorted-subset donors showed higher generation probabilities than non-shared clonotypes. Pairwise subsampling indicated that sequencing depth was expected to affect the degree of clonotype sharing among donors. Even with the large sequencing depth, rarefaction of the sorted-subset datasets indicated that sequencing was incomplete.

The donors were healthy, HIV-negative adults who had no recently reported acute infections or vaccinations. Every donor was a Caucasian adult living in Nashville, Tennessee, USA. CD4+ T cells were enriched by magnetic negative selection, after which naive cells were positively selected on CD45RA and the negative fraction was taken as the memory subset. Blood was collected by leukapheresis, and PBMCs were isolated by Ficoll-Histopaque density gradient centrifugation and then cryopreserved in liquid nitrogen vapor phase. Analytical flow cytometry was used to check the purity and quantity of every magnetically sorted T cell population. Genomic DNA was isolated from every sorted fraction and measured by UV absorbance on a Nanodrop 2000c.

The V gene is TRBV19 and the J gene is TRBJ1-1; 9 central nucleotides agree with TRBD1. Input material: naive CD4+ T cells from PBMCs. This specimen's cell subset or site label, per the study, means: CD45RA+ positively selected. This sequence was found in a man younger than 30 in good health. Some clones in this sample may be carry-over from other donors' samples. The CDR3 corresponds to CASSPDRGNPTEAFF. The DNA reads as follows: TGTGCCAGTAGTCCAGACAGGGGGAATCCAACTGAAGCTTTCTTT. This CDR3, with the reference TRBV19 and TRBJ1-1 proteins standing in past its ends, gives the full variable domain DGGITQSPKYLFRKEGQNVTLSCEQNLNHDAMYWYRQDPGQGLRLIYYSQIVNDFQKGDIAEGYSVSREKKESFPLTVTSAQKNPTAFYLCASSPDRGNPTEAFFGQGTRLTVV.